This is a list of T cell receptor beta chains from one sample in a study of cytomegalovirus exposure and HLA in healthy donors. Sequencing was performed with immunoSEQ multiplex PCR; in TCRdb, only in-frame clones are kept and a portion is missing. The sample records approximately 160,000 clones, roughly four fifths being singletons. Specimen: PBMCs. These receptors were taken from a woman in her forties in good health and CMV-seronegative. Both conserved end residues are trimmed from each CDR3. A clone size is listed for some rows: how often the clone was seen (once, few, many), or a class if it is expanded.

TRBV7-8	TRBJ2-3	NA	ASSLVVVRGTQY
TRBV2	TRBJ1-1	NA	ASSEIGSPPRAF
TRBV19	TRBJ1-4	NA	ASSIASDWTNEKLF
TRBV7-8	TRBJ1-5	NA	ASSSSTGHNQPQH
TRBV7-9	TRBJ2-6	NA	ASSLASGRGANVLT
TRBV19	TRBJ2-3	NA	ASSIGLSPGTDTQY
TRBV5-1	TRBJ2-1	NA	ASSLALTGNNEQF
TRBV5-6	TRBJ2-7	NA	ASSLSKPGLAGYYEQY
TRBV13	TRBJ2-7	NA	ASSFLGSGISMDEQY
TRBV9	TRBJ1-3	once	ASSAGDGNTIY
TRBV5-1	TRBJ1-2	NA	ASSPDKIYGYT
TRBV27	TRBJ2-7	once	ASSFTGTGSYEQY
TRBV28	TRBJ2-7	NA	ASSHRGISYEQY
TRBV11-3	TRBJ2-2	NA	ASNPGDIGELF
TRBV6-1	TRBJ2-7	NA	ASSFTSGSSYEQY
TRBV4-2	TRBJ2-7	NA	ASSHPAGTGHREQY
TRBV19	TRBJ2-1	NA	ASSPTSAEDNEQF
TRBV6-1	TRBJ2-1	NA	ASSDRGDRSEQF
TRBV5-4	TRBJ2-2	few	ASTSMGTSGSWGELF
TRBV30	TRBJ1-2	NA	AWTDARRYGYT
TRBV19	TRBJ2-1	NA	ASSDRGVNNEQF
TRBV7-9	TRBJ1-1	NA	ASSYPGGNTEAF
TRBV7-9	TRBJ2-1	NA	ASSPSRSSYNEQF
TRBV9	TRBJ2-7	NA	ASSEGTGTVYEQY
TRBV6-1	TRBJ2-4	NA	ASSVDSGTGGWGNIQY
TRBV7-6	TRBJ2-5	NA	ASGKRGGQETQY
TRBV2	TRBJ1-1	NA	ATKADSLTEAF
TRBV6-1	TRBJ2-1	once	ASSDSGGNWGQF
TRBV6-4	TRBJ2-2	NA	ASSVLPTGELF
TRBV5-1	TRBJ2-1	NA	ASSFGLAGGPANEQF
TRBV9	TRBJ1-1	few	ASSVAKGEATEAF
TRBV19	TRBJ1-5	NA	ASSMAGGDQPQH
TRBV9	TRBJ2-5	NA	ASSGRGPGGETQY
TRBV6-5	TRBJ1-1	NA	ASSYAGQGVDGAF
TRBV30	TRBJ2-4	NA	AWSGPGVIAKNIQY
TRBV5-6	TRBJ2-3	NA	ASSLGVSEGRGDTQY
TRBV7-9	TRBJ2-3	NA	ASSGQVDTQY
TRBV6-6	TRBJ2-7	NA	ASNKLKVEGYEQY
TRBV2	TRBJ1-2	NA	ASSGQNGYT
TRBV7-9	TRBJ1-1	NA	ASSLGQSDEAF
TRBV28	TRBJ1-1	once	ASRLGQLNTEAF
TRBV30	TRBJ1-6	few	ACLTGGSGYNSPLH
TRBV5-6	TRBJ2-3	few	ASWGGRTDTQY
TRBV18	TRBJ1-2	NA	ASSPWRDSGYT
TRBV4-2	TRBJ2-7	NA	ASSQVGTGLGYEQY
TRBV18	TRBJ2-4	NA	ASSPDSKNIQY
TRBV4-1	TRBJ1-2	NA	ASSQDGDRGQLNYGYT
TRBV19	TRBJ2-7	NA	ASSTGTSGEQY
TRBV11-3	TRBJ2-1	NA	ASSLGTRGYNEQF
TRBV7-6	TRBJ2-7	NA	ASSLTGGASHEQY
TRBV25-1	TRBJ2-3	NA	ASSRDFSTDTQY